The T cell receptor (beta chain) described here comes from a study of T-cell reconstitution after alpha-beta-depleted transplantation in children. Study conclusions and caveats: About two months after transplant, alpha-beta T cells reportedly came from several hundred expanded graft clones. T-cell counts and diversity were attributed mostly to newly produced T cells one year after transplant. Where some patients showed high TCRbeta diversity at day 60, it came from recipient T cells and thymic progenitors that had survived.

This clonotype was counted a few times. Its antigen is still unknown. Germline V gives CDR1 DFQATT, CDR2 SNEGSKA (reference sequence). This CDR3 spans 16 amino acids. V lost 0 bases and J lost 3; bases outside the gene matches: 5. Unique molecular identifiers were incorporated into the prepared TCRbeta library. TCRdb re-called the PCR reads with MiXCR, one entry per CDR3 protein. The sample consists of 610,000 or so distinct CDR3 sequences, 27% of them appearing once. Material: PBMCs, obtained before TCRalphabeta/CD19-depleted stem cell transplant. The chain employs TRBV20-1 and TRBJ2-1, with 10 bases lining up with TRBD2. The sequence came from a boy under two years old with Wiskott-Aldrich syndrome, due to receive a stem cell transplant. The CDR3 protein is CSARDASGSFYNEQFF. The CDR3 region has the DNA TGCAGTGCTAGAGATGCTAGCGGGAGTTTCTACAATGAGCAGTTCTTC.